The rows below give T cell receptor beta chains drawn from one sample of a study of cytomegalovirus exposure and HLA in healthy donors. Profiled with immunoSEQ multiplex PCR; TCRdb holds only in-frame clones, not every one. The sample carries 100,000 to 150,000 clones, around 80% recorded once. Sample: PBMCs. Every receptor here comes from a female donor in good health and CMV-seronegative. Each CDR3 is given with its conserved first and last residue. D genes are given only for firm matches. The size of a clone is reported for some rows only, either as once, few or many, or as a class for expanded clones.

v_call: TRBV2
d_call: -
j_call: TRBJ2-7
clone_size: once
cdr3_nt: TGTGCCAGCAAAAAGGGAGCGGTCTCCTACGAGCAGTACTTC
cdr3_aa: CASKKGAVSYEQYF

v_call: TRBV21-1
d_call: -
j_call: TRBJ2-2
clone_size: -
cdr3_nt: TGTGCCAGCCTACGGGGGGCGGGAGGCACCGGGGAGCTGTTTTTT
cdr3_aa: CASLRGAGGTGELFF

v_call: TRBV10-1
d_call: -
j_call: TRBJ2-7
clone_size: -
cdr3_nt: TGCGCCAGCAGTGAGGGGGCCACCGGGACTCCCGGTTGTACAGAGCAGTACTTC
cdr3_aa: CASSEGATGTPGCTEQYF

v_call: TRBV15
d_call: -
j_call: TRBJ2-6
clone_size: -
cdr3_nt: TGTGCCACCAGCAGGAGCCAGGCGTCTGGGGCCAACGTCCTGACTTTC
cdr3_aa: CATSRSQASGANVLTF

v_call: TRBV6-1
d_call: TRBD1
j_call: TRBJ2-6
clone_size: few
cdr3_nt: TGTGCCAGCAGTGAACCGGACAGGGGGCTTGGGGCCAACGTCCTGACTTTC
cdr3_aa: CASSEPDRGLGANVLTF

v_call: TRBV11-2
d_call: -
j_call: TRBJ2-3
clone_size: -
cdr3_nt: TGTGCCAGCAGGGCGGTGGGAGATACGCAGTATTTT
cdr3_aa: CASRAVGDTQYF

v_call: TRBV7-5
d_call: -
j_call: TRBJ2-7
clone_size: -
cdr3_nt: TGTGTCAGAAGCCCCAAGCCGGGACAGGGTTCCCCCTACGAGCAGTACTTC
cdr3_aa: CVRSPKPGQGSPYEQYF

v_call: TRBV18
d_call: TRBD1
j_call: TRBJ1-2
clone_size: once
cdr3_nt: TGTGCCAGCTCACTAACCAGGGGGCCAGGTGGCTACACCTTC
cdr3_aa: CASSLTRGPGGYTF

v_call: TRBV5-6
d_call: -
j_call: TRBJ2-4
clone_size: few
cdr3_nt: TGTGCCAGCAGCTTTAGACAGGATTTAGCCAAAAACATTCAGTACTTC
cdr3_aa: CASSFRQDLAKNIQYF

v_call: TRBV7-9
d_call: TRBD2
j_call: TRBJ2-3
clone_size: -
cdr3_nt: TGTGCCAGCAGCGCAGGACTAGCGGGAGTTGGTGATACGCAGTATTTT
cdr3_aa: CASSAGLAGVGDTQYF

v_call: TRBV28
d_call: -
j_call: TRBJ1-1
clone_size: -
cdr3_nt: TGTGCCAGCAGTTCACAGCAGGGGGAAGCTTTCTTT
cdr3_aa: CASSSQQGEAFF

v_call: TRBV5-3
d_call: -
j_call: TRBJ1-6
clone_size: -
cdr3_nt: TGTGCCAGAAGCTTTAGCACAGGGAGCTCCTATAATTCACCCCTCCACTTT
cdr3_aa: CARSFSTGSSYNSPLHF

v_call: TRBV6-5
d_call: TRBD2
j_call: TRBJ2-1
clone_size: -
cdr3_nt: TGTGCCAGCAGTCTAGCGGGACCGGCCTACAATGAGCAGTTCTTC
cdr3_aa: CASSLAGPAYNEQFF

v_call: TRBV6-1
d_call: TRBD1
j_call: TRBJ2-7
clone_size: once
cdr3_nt: TGTGCCAGCAGTGCGGACAGGACGGGTGAGCAGTACTTC
cdr3_aa: CASSADRTGEQYF

v_call: TRBV6-5
d_call: TRBD1
j_call: TRBJ2-3
clone_size: once
cdr3_nt: TGTGCCAGCAGTTACTCAGGGGGCAACACGCAGTATTTT
cdr3_aa: CASSYSGGNTQYF

v_call: TRBV7-9
d_call: -
j_call: TRBJ2-1
clone_size: -
cdr3_nt: TGTGCCAGCAGCTTACGGTTCGATGAGCAGTTCTTC
cdr3_aa: CASSLRFDEQFF

v_call: TRBV6-6
d_call: -
j_call: TRBJ1-2
clone_size: -
cdr3_nt: TGTGCCAGCAGTTACTCACAGGACACCTATGGCTACACCTTC
cdr3_aa: CASSYSQDTYGYTF